The present entry profiles one TCR beta chain with its context. The sample is drawn from a study of blood T cell repertoires in COVID-19. Between the trimmed V and J ends, which lost 5 bases and 6 bases, there was a span of 27 bases. Per germline, CDR1 SGHTA and CDR2 FQGNSA. There are 18 residues in the CDR3. The age range of participants was about 18 to 90 years, with residence in fewer than 25 US areas. Recovered status in Cohort 3 required two negative PCRs, clearance, or symptom resolution. In the original workflow: Reference gene primer amplification gave estimated nucleated cell counts. Assay used: immunoSEQ multiplex PCR; TCRdb lists only in-frame clones, some missing. D and trimming come from the DNA, and the V and J calls and clone size come from that table. The sample has fewer than 450,000 clones; roughly 91% are singletons.

V and J are TRBV7-2 and TRBJ2-3, with D perhaps TRBD1 (6 bases). Sequenced input: PBMCs or T cells enriched from blood (not recorded which). This TCR was recovered from a woman younger than 35 who had recovered from COVID-19. CDR3 coding DNA: TGTGCCAGCAGCCTCACCTTCCCCGGGACACCCGCAGGCGATACGCAGTATTTT. Its protein is CASSLTFPGTPAGDTQYF.